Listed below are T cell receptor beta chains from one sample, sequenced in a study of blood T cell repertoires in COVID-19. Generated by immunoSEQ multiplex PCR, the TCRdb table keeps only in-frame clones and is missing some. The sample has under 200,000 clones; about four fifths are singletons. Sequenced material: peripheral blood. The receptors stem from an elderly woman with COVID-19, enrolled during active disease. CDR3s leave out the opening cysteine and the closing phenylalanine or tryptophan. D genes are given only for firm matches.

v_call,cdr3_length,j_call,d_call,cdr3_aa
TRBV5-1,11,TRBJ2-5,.,ASSPGSQETQY
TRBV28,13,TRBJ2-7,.,ASSPLGGGPFEQY
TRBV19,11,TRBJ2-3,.,ASSIGLTDTQY
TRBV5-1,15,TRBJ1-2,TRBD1,ASSPGQGNWVNYGYT
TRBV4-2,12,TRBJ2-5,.,ASSPNELKETQY
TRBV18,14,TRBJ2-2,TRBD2,ASSAGLAGDTGELF
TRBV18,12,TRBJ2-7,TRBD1,ASSPETGGGEQY
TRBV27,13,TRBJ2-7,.,ASSWALGGSYEQY
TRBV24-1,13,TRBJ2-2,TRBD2,ATSDTRLAGGELF
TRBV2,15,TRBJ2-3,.,ASSEKGRLPSTDTQY
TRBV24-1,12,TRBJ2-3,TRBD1,ATSDPGTGKAQY
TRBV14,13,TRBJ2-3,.,ASSVAVPSTDTQY
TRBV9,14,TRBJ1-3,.,ASSVTGPYSGNTIY
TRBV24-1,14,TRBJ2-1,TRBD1,ATSDFGQGTYNEQF
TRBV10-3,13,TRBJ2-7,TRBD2,AITGNLAGVGEQY
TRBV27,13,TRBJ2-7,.,ASTETAVYTYEQY
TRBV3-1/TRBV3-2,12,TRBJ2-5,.,ASSQYRDKETQY
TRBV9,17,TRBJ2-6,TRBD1,ASSPLPGQGARGANVLT
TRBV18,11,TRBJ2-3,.,ASSPPGADTQY
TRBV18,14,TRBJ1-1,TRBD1,ASSPLGTGASTEAF